Listed below are T cell receptor beta chains from one sample, sequenced in a study of blood T cell repertoires in COVID-19. Sequencing used immunoSEQ multiplex PCR; TCRdb keeps in-frame clones, though not all of them. The data show 90,000 to 140,000 clones, roughly 87% seen once. The sequenced sample consisted of peripheral blood. Source of these receptors: a man aged 45-60 years with acute or convalescent COVID-19. CDR3s include the opening cysteine and the closing phenylalanine or tryptophan. Each record gives: CDR3 protein, CDR3 DNA, D gene, J gene, clone size, V gene. A D gene is named only where the DNA matches it firmly. The size of a clone is reported for some rows only, either as once, few or many, or as a class for expanded clones.

CDR3 protein: CASGRTGTGLPGANVLTF
CDR3 DNA: TGTGCCAGCGGCCGGACCGGGACAGGGCTACCTGGGGCCAACGTCCTGACTTTC
D gene: TRBD1
J gene: TRBJ2-6
clone size: few
V gene: TRBV7-9

CDR3 protein: CASSGREATGELFF
CDR3 DNA: TGTGCCAGCTCAGGCAGGGAGGCCACCGGGGAGCTGTTTTTT
D gene: NA
J gene: TRBJ2-2
clone size: NA
V gene: TRBV18

CDR3 protein: CASSLLAEQFF
CDR3 DNA: TGTGCCAGCAGCTTACTAGCGGAGCAGTTCTTC
D gene: TRBD2
J gene: TRBJ2-1
clone size: many
V gene: TRBV5-4

CDR3 protein: CASSPTVGDQPQHF
CDR3 DNA: TGTGCCAGCAGTCCGACCGTAGGAGATCAGCCCCAGCATTTT
D gene: NA
J gene: TRBJ1-5
clone size: NA
V gene: TRBV28

CDR3 protein: CASSIGTGGAEKLFF
CDR3 DNA: TGTGCCAGTAGTATAGGAACAGGGGGCGCGGAAAAACTGTTTTTT
D gene: TRBD1
J gene: TRBJ1-4
clone size: NA
V gene: TRBV19

CDR3 protein: CASSGTKAEAFF
CDR3 DNA: TGCGCCAGCAGCGGGACTAAGGCTGAAGCTTTCTTT
D gene: NA
J gene: TRBJ1-1
clone size: few
V gene: TRBV5-1

CDR3 protein: CASSFDRDYGYTF
CDR3 DNA: TGCGCCAGCAGCTTTGACAGAGACTATGGCTACACCTTC
D gene: NA
J gene: TRBJ1-2
clone size: NA
V gene: TRBV5-1

CDR3 protein: CASSPGGGNQPQHF
CDR3 DNA: TGCGCCAGCAGCCCCGGGGGTGGCAATCAGCCCCAGCATTTT
D gene: NA
J gene: TRBJ1-5
clone size: NA
V gene: TRBV5-1

CDR3 protein: CASSQVTYEQYF
CDR3 DNA: TGTGCCAGCAGCCAAGTCACCTACGAGCAGTACTTC
D gene: NA
J gene: TRBJ2-7
clone size: once
V gene: TRBV3-1/TRBV3-2

CDR3 protein: CASRPPDGTSGRWYF
CDR3 DNA: TGTGCCAGCAGGCCTCCTGACGGGACTAGCGGGAGGTGGTACTTC
D gene: TRBD2
J gene: TRBJ2-7
clone size: NA
V gene: TRBV28

CDR3 protein: CASSESRFEQYF
CDR3 DNA: TGTGCCAGCAGTGAATCGAGGTTCGAGCAGTACTTC
D gene: NA
J gene: TRBJ2-7
clone size: once
V gene: TRBV25-1

CDR3 protein: CATSEGSWAGKARTTYNEQFF
CDR3 DNA: TGTGCCACCAGTGAGGGCTCTTGGGCAGGGAAGGCTAGAACTACCTACAATGAGCAGTTCTTC
D gene: NA
J gene: TRBJ2-1
clone size: NA
V gene: TRBV24-1

CDR3 protein: CASSYSRLLEQYF
CDR3 DNA: TGTGCCAGCAGTTACTCCCGACTCCTCGAGCAGTACTTC
D gene: NA
J gene: TRBJ2-7
clone size: few
V gene: TRBV6-5

CDR3 protein: CASSLLAGGYNEQFF
CDR3 DNA: TGTGCCAGCAGCTTATTAGCGGGAGGGTACAATGAGCAGTTCTTC
D gene: TRBD2
J gene: TRBJ2-1
clone size: NA
V gene: TRBV7-9

CDR3 protein: CASSDSSGSSYNEQFF
CDR3 DNA: TGTGCCAGCAGTGACTCGAGCGGGAGCTCCTACAATGAGCAGTTCTTC
D gene: TRBD2
J gene: TRBJ2-1
clone size: NA
V gene: TRBV6-4

CDR3 protein: CASSPRDYEQYF
CDR3 DNA: TGTGCCAGCAGCCCCCGGGACTACGAGCAGTACTTC
D gene: NA
J gene: TRBJ2-7
clone size: NA
V gene: TRBV7-9

CDR3 protein: CASSSSAGPGFLQYF
CDR3 DNA: TGTGCCAGCAGCTCCTCCGCGGGGCCCGGGTTTCTGCAGTACTTC
D gene: NA
J gene: TRBJ2-7
clone size: NA
V gene: TRBV11-1

CDR3 protein: CASSIDPPGRGGTEAFF
CDR3 DNA: TGTGCCAGCAGCATCGACCCCCCAGGACGGGGGGGCACTGAAGCTTTCTTT
D gene: NA
J gene: TRBJ1-1
clone size: NA
V gene: TRBV2

CDR3 protein: CASSWGQGLLGYTF
CDR3 DNA: TGTGCCAGTAGTTGGGGACAGGGGCTCCTTGGCTACACCTTC
D gene: TRBD1
J gene: TRBJ1-2
clone size: NA
V gene: TRBV19

CDR3 protein: CASSIVTARLAGGEQFF
CDR3 DNA: TGTGCCAGTAGTATAGTCACCGCCAGACTAGCGGGAGGTGAGCAGTTCTTC
D gene: TRBD2
J gene: TRBJ2-1
clone size: NA
V gene: TRBV19

CDR3 protein: CASSVSGTGAVRQYF
CDR3 DNA: TGTGCCAGCAGTGTTAGTGGGACAGGGGCGGTACGGCAGTACTTC
D gene: TRBD1
J gene: TRBJ2-7
clone size: NA
V gene: TRBV25-1

CDR3 protein: CASSPAWTGYEQYF
CDR3 DNA: TGTGCCAGCTCACCAGCCTGGACAGGCTACGAGCAGTACTTC
D gene: TRBD1
J gene: TRBJ2-7
clone size: NA
V gene: TRBV18

CDR3 protein: CATSREAGRPEAFF
CDR3 DNA: TGTGCCACCAGCAGAGAAGCAGGGAGGCCTGAAGCTTTCTTT
D gene: NA
J gene: TRBJ1-1
clone size: NA
V gene: TRBV15

CDR3 protein: CASRTGLETQYF
CDR3 DNA: TGTGCCAGCAGAACAGGGTTGGAGACCCAGTACTTC
D gene: NA
J gene: TRBJ2-5
clone size: NA
V gene: TRBV28

CDR3 protein: CASSPTDRGWTEAFF
CDR3 DNA: TGTGCCAGCAGCCCAACGGACAGGGGATGGACTGAAGCTTTCTTT
D gene: TRBD1
J gene: TRBJ1-1
clone size: NA
V gene: TRBV27

CDR3 protein: CASSYSGHQPQHF
CDR3 DNA: TGTGCCAGCAGTTACTCGGGCCATCAGCCCCAGCATTTT
D gene: NA
J gene: TRBJ1-5
clone size: NA
V gene: TRBV6-5

CDR3 protein: CASSSLAESTDTQYF
CDR3 DNA: TGTGCCAGCAGCTCCTTAGCGGAGAGCACAGATACGCAGTATTTT
D gene: NA
J gene: TRBJ2-3
clone size: NA
V gene: TRBV5-4

CDR3 protein: CASSQDDREQYGYTF
CDR3 DNA: TGCGCCAGCAGCCAAGATGACAGGGAGCAGTATGGCTACACCTTC
D gene: TRBD1
J gene: TRBJ1-2
clone size: few
V gene: TRBV4-1

CDR3 protein: CASSPVVGQGVETQYF
CDR3 DNA: TGTGCCAGCTCACCTGTTGTGGGACAGGGTGTAGAGACCCAGTACTTC
D gene: TRBD1
J gene: TRBJ2-5
clone size: NA
V gene: TRBV18

CDR3 protein: CASTRSILGNYGYTF
CDR3 DNA: TGTGCCAGCACCCGAAGTATTTTGGGCAACTATGGCTACACCTTC
D gene: NA
J gene: TRBJ1-2
clone size: NA
V gene: TRBV27

CDR3 protein: CASSLKSRNTEAFF
CDR3 DNA: TGTGCCAGTAGTCTTAAGTCCAGGAACACTGAAGCTTTCTTT
D gene: NA
J gene: TRBJ1-1
clone size: NA
V gene: TRBV19

CDR3 protein: CASSLSQNTEAFF
CDR3 DNA: TGCGCCAGCAGCTTGTCACAGAACACTGAAGCTTTCTTT
D gene: NA
J gene: TRBJ1-1
clone size: NA
V gene: TRBV5-1

CDR3 protein: CASTTGTDTQYF
CDR3 DNA: TGTGCCAGCACAACGGGCACAGATACGCAGTATTTT
D gene: NA
J gene: TRBJ2-3
clone size: NA
V gene: TRBV2

CDR3 protein: CASSHTGAGGYTF
CDR3 DNA: TGTGCCAGCAGTCACACCGGGGCGGGAGGCTACACCTTC
D gene: NA
J gene: TRBJ1-2
clone size: NA
V gene: TRBV3-1/TRBV3-2

CDR3 protein: CASSWGVAGVGFNEQYF
CDR3 DNA: TGTGCCAGCAGTTGGGGGGTAGCGGGAGTAGGCTTTAACGAGCAGTACTTC
D gene: TRBD2
J gene: TRBJ2-7
clone size: NA
V gene: TRBV28

CDR3 protein: CAWSAGTVAIEQYF
CDR3 DNA: TGTGCCTGGAGTGCCGGGACAGTCGCGATCGAGCAGTACTTC
D gene: TRBD1
J gene: TRBJ2-7
clone size: NA
V gene: TRBV30

CDR3 protein: CAWNSGGGNQPQHF
CDR3 DNA: TGTGCCTGGAACTCAGGGGGTGGCAATCAGCCCCAGCATTTT
D gene: TRBD1
J gene: TRBJ1-5
clone size: NA
V gene: TRBV30

CDR3 protein: CASRRDRAYEQYF
CDR3 DNA: TGTGCCAGCAGACGGGACAGGGCCTACGAGCAGTACTTC
D gene: TRBD1
J gene: TRBJ2-7
clone size: NA
V gene: TRBV6-5

CDR3 protein: CASSPGTGTGPQHF
CDR3 DNA: TGTGCCAGCAGTCCCGGGACTGGGACCGGGCCCCAGCATTTT
D gene: NA
J gene: TRBJ1-5
clone size: NA
V gene: TRBV6-5

CDR3 protein: CASSEVGLLPREQYF
CDR3 DNA: TGTGCCAGCAGTGAAGTAGGACTACTCCCTCGTGAGCAGTACTTC
D gene: NA
J gene: TRBJ2-5
clone size: NA
V gene: TRBV2

CDR3 protein: CASSADRAPNTGELFF
CDR3 DNA: TGCGCCAGCAGCGCCGACAGGGCACCGAACACCGGGGAGCTGTTTTTT
D gene: TRBD1
J gene: TRBJ2-2
clone size: once
V gene: TRBV5-1

CDR3 protein: CASSQADTEAFF
CDR3 DNA: TGCGCCAGCAGCCAAGCCGACACTGAAGCTTTCTTT
D gene: NA
J gene: TRBJ1-1
clone size: once
V gene: TRBV4-1

CDR3 protein: CASSPKGVGEQYF
CDR3 DNA: TGTGCCAGCAGCCCCAAGGGGGTAGGGGAGCAGTACTTC
D gene: NA
J gene: TRBJ2-7
clone size: NA
V gene: TRBV11-3

CDR3 protein: CASIGDSSNQPQHF
CDR3 DNA: TGTGCCAGCATTGGGGACAGTAGCAATCAGCCCCAGCATTTT
D gene: TRBD1
J gene: TRBJ1-5
clone size: NA
V gene: TRBV2

CDR3 protein: CASSPRAGTTGYEQYF
CDR3 DNA: TGCGCCAGCAGCCCCCGTGCCGGGACAACAGGCTACGAGCAGTACTTC
D gene: NA
J gene: TRBJ2-7
clone size: NA
V gene: TRBV5-1

CDR3 protein: CATSVASGRRDTQYF
CDR3 DNA: TGTGCCACCAGTGTGGCTAGCGGGAGGCGAGATACGCAGTATTTT
D gene: TRBD2
J gene: TRBJ2-3
clone size: NA
V gene: TRBV24-1

CDR3 protein: CASSLQGYEQYF
CDR3 DNA: TGTGCCAGCAGCCTCCAGGGCTACGAGCAGTACTTC
D gene: NA
J gene: TRBJ2-7
clone size: NA
V gene: TRBV7-2

CDR3 protein: CASGLTVSQETQYF
CDR3 DNA: TGTGCTAGCGGGCTTACCGTGTCCCAAGAGACCCAGTACTTC
D gene: TRBD2
J gene: TRBJ2-5
clone size: few
V gene: TRBV7-7

CDR3 protein: CASGRGSGETQYF
CDR3 DNA: TGTGCTAGTGGCCGGGGGAGCGGGGAGACCCAGTACTTC
D gene: NA
J gene: TRBJ2-5
clone size: NA
V gene: TRBV12-5

CDR3 protein: CASSFNPGDTIYF
CDR3 DNA: TGCGCCAGCAGCTTCAACCCCGGGGACACCATATATTTT
D gene: NA
J gene: TRBJ1-3
clone size: NA
V gene: TRBV5-1

CDR3 protein: CASSLTALDTQYF
CDR3 DNA: TGCGCCAGCAGCTTGACAGCTTTAGATACGCAGTATTTT
D gene: NA
J gene: TRBJ2-3
clone size: NA
V gene: TRBV5-1

CDR3 protein: CASSLATSASSYEQYF
CDR3 DNA: TGTGCCAGCAGTCTCGCGACTAGCGCAAGCTCCTACGAGCAGTACTTC
D gene: TRBD2
J gene: TRBJ2-7
clone size: NA
V gene: TRBV9

CDR3 protein: CAWRTTGTDTQYF
CDR3 DNA: TGTGCCTGGAGGACGACAGGGACAGATACGCAGTATTTT
D gene: TRBD1
J gene: TRBJ2-3
clone size: NA
V gene: TRBV30

CDR3 protein: CASNPGRSSYNEQFF
CDR3 DNA: TGTGCCAGCAACCCCGGGAGGAGCTCCTACAATGAGCAGTTCTTC
D gene: TRBD2
J gene: TRBJ2-1
clone size: NA
V gene: TRBV27

CDR3 protein: CASSLTENTEAFF
CDR3 DNA: TGCGCCAGCAGCTTGACAGAAAACACTGAAGCTTTCTTT
D gene: NA
J gene: TRBJ1-1
clone size: NA
V gene: TRBV5-1

CDR3 protein: CASSIGGGGRETQYF
CDR3 DNA: TGTGCCAGTAGTATAGGTGGAGGGGGCCGGGAGACCCAGTACTTC
D gene: NA
J gene: TRBJ2-5
clone size: once
V gene: TRBV19